This T cell receptor beta chain derives from a study of CD8+CD57+ T cells in acquired aplastic anemia. Study-level background: Quantities of DNA derived from sorted CD4+ and CD8+ cells averaged approximately 3 ug. Study-wide points: Significant differences in CD8+ Simpson's diversity were not observed between patients and controls.

Comments on this clonotype: What it binds is not known.

The template used for profiling TCR beta VDJ and CDR3 was genomic DNA. TCRdb ran MiXCR on the reads and lists one entry per CDR3 protein. The sample records 150,000 to 200,000 distinct CDR3 sequences, over 60% being singletons. The length of the CDR3 is 13 residues. Per germline, CDR1 LNHNV and CDR2 YYDKDF (reference sequence). The ends were cut back, 0 bases at V and 4 bases at J, with 5 bases in the middle. The sequence was collected from a human donor with severe aplastic anemia or a healthy control (not recorded which). Material for sequencing was sorted CD4+, CD8+, or CD8+CD57+ T cells (not recorded which) from PBMCs. J is TRBJ2-3 and V is TRBV15; D is unclear. The CDR3: CATSREWADTQYF. The CDR3 region has the DNA TGTGCCACCAGCAGAGAATGGGCAGATACGCAGTATTTT.